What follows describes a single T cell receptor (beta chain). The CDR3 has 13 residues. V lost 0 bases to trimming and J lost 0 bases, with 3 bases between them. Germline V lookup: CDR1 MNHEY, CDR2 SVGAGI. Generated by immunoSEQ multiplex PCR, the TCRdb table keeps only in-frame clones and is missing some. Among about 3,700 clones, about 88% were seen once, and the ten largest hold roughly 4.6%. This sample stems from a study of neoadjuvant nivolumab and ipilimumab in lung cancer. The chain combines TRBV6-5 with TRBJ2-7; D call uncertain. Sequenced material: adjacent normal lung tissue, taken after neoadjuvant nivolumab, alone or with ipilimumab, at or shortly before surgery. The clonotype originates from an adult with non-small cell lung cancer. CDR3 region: CASSYSSSYEQYF. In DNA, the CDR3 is TGTGCCAGCAGTTACTCCAGCTCCTACGAGCAGTACTTC.